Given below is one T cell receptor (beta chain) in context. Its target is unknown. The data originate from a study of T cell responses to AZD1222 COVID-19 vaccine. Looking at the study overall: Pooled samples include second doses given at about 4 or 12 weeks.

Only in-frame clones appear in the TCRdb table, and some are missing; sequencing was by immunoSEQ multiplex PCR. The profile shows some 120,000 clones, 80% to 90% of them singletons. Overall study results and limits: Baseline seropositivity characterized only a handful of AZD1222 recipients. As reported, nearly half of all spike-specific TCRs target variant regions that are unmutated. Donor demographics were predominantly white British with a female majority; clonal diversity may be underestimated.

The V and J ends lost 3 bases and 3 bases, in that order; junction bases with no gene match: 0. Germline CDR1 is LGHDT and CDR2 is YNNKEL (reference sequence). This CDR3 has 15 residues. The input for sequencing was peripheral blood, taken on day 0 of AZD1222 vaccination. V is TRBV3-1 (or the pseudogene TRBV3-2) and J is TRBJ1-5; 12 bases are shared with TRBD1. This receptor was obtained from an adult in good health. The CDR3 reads CASSQGQGANQPQHF. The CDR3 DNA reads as TGTGCCAGCAGCCAGGGACAGGGGGCCAATCAGCCCCAGCATTTT.